This TCR beta chain came from a study of glioma-infiltrating T cells. This clonotype was picked up many times. Its antigen is not known. Overall study results and limits: Non-neoplastic patients had below-expected tissue-blood divergence, while all gliomas exceeded expectation. Only very few CDR3 sequences appeared in both tissue and blood.

Using RNA template, CDR3s of TCR alpha and beta were amplified with iRepertoire arm-PCR. Tissue mRNA or PBMC total RNA, about 90-450 ng, went into one-step reverse transcription and amplification. MiXCR, applied by TCRdb to the multiplex PCR reads, yields one record per CDR3 protein. The sample yields over 90,000 distinct CDR3 sequences, roughly 30% seen once. Material for sequencing was glioma tissue, nonneoplastic brain tissue, or PBMCs (not recorded which). This sequence originates from a human donor with low-grade glioma or glioblastoma, undergoing nonglioma brain surgery, or in good health (not recorded which).

The CDR3 protein is CASSVSMNTEAFF. In nucleotides, the CDR3 is TGTGCCAGCAGCGTATCGATGAACACTGAAGCTTTCTTT. This sequence joins TRBV9 and TRBJ1-1; no firm D call. The CDR3 spans 13 residues. CDR1 is SGDLS and CDR2 is YYNGEE in the germline V gene. V lost 1 base to trimming and J lost 0 bases, with 4 bases between them.